The entry below gives a single T cell receptor (beta chain) sequence along with its context. The data are from a study of blood T cell repertoires in COVID-19. The repertoire was sequenced with immunoSEQ multiplex PCR; TCRdb's copy has only in-frame clones and lacks some. The sample includes around 230,000 clones, approximately 90% of them seen just once. This sequence was found in a woman in her 40s with acute COVID-19. The sequenced sample was PBMCs or T cells enriched from blood (not recorded which).

In DNA, the CDR3 is TGTGCCAGCAGCGGACAGTCTTCACCCCTCCACTTT. Translation gives CASSGQSSPLHF. The chain uses TRBV2 and TRBJ1-6; D is perhaps TRBD1 (6 bases). The CDR3 is 12 amino acids. Germline CDR1 SNHLY, CDR2 FYNNEI. The ends were cut back, 6 bases at V and 9 bases at J, with 9 bases in the middle. The full variable domain, rest sourced from reference TRBV2 and TRBJ1-6, is EPEVTQTPSHQVTQMGQEVILRCVPISNHLYFYWYRQILGQKVEFLVSFYNNEISEKSEIFDDQFSVERPDGSNFTLKIRSTKLEDSAMYFCASSGQSSPLHFGNGTRLTVT.